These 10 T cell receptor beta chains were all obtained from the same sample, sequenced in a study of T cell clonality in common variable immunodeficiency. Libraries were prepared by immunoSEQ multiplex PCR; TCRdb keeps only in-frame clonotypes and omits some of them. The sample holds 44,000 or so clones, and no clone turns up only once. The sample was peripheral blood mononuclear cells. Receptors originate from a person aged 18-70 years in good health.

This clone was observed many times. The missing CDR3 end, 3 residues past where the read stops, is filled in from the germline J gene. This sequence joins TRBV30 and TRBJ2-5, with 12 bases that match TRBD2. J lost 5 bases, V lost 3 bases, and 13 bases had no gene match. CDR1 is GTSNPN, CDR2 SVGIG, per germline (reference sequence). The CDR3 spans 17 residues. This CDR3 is CAWRKWASGRASETQYF. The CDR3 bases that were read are TGTGCCTGGAGGAAGTGGGCTAGCGGGAGGGCCTCGGAGACC.

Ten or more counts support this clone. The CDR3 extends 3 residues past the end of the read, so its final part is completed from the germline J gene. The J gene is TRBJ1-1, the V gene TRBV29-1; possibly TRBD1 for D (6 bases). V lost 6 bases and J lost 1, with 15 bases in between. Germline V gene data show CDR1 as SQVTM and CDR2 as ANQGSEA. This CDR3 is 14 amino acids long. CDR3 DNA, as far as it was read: TGCAGCGTCTCGATCCAGGGGAAGAACACTGAA. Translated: CSVSIQGKNTE. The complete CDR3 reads CSVSIQGKNTEAFF.

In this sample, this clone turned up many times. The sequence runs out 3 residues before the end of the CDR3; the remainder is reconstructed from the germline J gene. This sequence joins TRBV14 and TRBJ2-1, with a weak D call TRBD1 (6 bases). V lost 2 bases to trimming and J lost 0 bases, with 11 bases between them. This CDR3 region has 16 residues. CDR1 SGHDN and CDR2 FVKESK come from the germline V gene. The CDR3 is CASSQFQGNSYNEQFF. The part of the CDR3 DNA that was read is TGTGCCAGCAGCCAATTCCAGGGGAACTCCTACAATGAG.

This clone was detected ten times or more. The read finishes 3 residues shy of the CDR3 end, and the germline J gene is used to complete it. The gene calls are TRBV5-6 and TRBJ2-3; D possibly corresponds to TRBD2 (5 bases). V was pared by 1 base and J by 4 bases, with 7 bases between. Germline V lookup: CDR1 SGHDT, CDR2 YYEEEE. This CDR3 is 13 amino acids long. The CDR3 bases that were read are TGTGCCAGCAGCTTGCTAGCCGCAGATACG. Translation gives CASSLLAADT. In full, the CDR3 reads CASSLLAADTQYF.

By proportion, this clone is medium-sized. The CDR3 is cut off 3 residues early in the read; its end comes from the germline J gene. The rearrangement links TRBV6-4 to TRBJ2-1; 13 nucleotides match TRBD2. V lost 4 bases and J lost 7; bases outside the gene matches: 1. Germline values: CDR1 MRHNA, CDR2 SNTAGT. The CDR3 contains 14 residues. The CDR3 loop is CASSAGLAGNEQFF. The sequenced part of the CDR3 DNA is TGTGCCAGCAGTGCGGGACTAGCGGGGAATGAG.

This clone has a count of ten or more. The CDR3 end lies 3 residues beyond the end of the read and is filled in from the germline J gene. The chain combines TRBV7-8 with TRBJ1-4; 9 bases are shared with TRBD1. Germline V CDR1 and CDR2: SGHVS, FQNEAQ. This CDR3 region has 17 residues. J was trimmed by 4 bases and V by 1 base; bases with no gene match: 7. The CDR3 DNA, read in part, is TGTGCCAGCAGCTTAGTAGGGGGACAGGGCCTTAATGAAAAA. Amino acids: CASSLVGGQGLNEK. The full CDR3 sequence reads CASSLVGGQGLNEKLFF.

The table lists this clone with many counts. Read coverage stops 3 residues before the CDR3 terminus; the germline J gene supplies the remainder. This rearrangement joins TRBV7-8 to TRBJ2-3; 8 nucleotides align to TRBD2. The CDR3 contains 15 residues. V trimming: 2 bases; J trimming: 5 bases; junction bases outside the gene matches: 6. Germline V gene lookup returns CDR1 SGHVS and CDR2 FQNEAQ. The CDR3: CASSLPRGGEDTQYF. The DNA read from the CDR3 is TGTGCCAGCAGCTTACCACGGGGGGGCGAAGATACG.

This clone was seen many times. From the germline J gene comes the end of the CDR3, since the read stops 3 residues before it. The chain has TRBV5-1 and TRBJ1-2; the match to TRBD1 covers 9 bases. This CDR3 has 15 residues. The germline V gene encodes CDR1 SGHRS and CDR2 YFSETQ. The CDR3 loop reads CASSLIQQGAGGYTF. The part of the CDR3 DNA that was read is TGCGCCAGCAGCCTTATACAACAGGGGGCAGGAGGC.

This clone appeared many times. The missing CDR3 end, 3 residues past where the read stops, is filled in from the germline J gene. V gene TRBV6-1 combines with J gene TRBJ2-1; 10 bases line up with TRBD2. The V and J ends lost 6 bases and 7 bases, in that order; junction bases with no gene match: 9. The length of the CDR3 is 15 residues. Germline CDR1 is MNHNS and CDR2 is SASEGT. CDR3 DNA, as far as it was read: TGTGCCAGCAGAGAACAGCGGGAGGGCCTGAATGAG. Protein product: CASREQREGLNE. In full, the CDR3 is CASREQREGLNEQFF.

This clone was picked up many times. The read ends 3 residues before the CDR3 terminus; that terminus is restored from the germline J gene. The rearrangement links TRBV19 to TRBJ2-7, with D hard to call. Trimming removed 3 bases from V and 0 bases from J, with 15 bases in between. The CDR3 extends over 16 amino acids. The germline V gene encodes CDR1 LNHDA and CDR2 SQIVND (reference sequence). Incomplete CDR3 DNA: TGTGCCAGTAGTATTAGGCAGGCACCAGGCTCCTACGAG. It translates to CASSIRQAPGSYE. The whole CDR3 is CASSIRQAPGSYEQYF.